The 18 T cell receptor beta chains listed next were all sequenced from one sample in a study of Tregs in tolerant kidney transplant recipients. Generated by immunoSEQ multiplex PCR, the TCRdb table keeps only in-frame clones and is missing some. The sample has about 240,000 clones, 80% to 85% seen once. Sample: CD4+ T cells from blood. Source of these receptors: a human donor in good health.

CDR3 coding DNA: TGTGCCACCAGCAGAGATAATACCGGGGAGCTGTTTTTT. Amino acid sequence: CATSRDNTGELFF. The chain carries TRBV15 and TRBJ2-2; unclear D gene. Germline assignment: CDR1 LNHNV and CDR2 YYDKDF (reference sequence). This CDR3 is 13 amino acids long. Deletions cut 0 bases from V and 5 bases from J, with 4 bases between.

V gene TRBV19 combines with J gene TRBJ1-2; 7 bases are a match to TRBD1. The trim removed 5 bases at V and 2 bases at J, leaving 5 bases unmatched. CDR1 is LNHDA, CDR2 SQIVND, per germline (reference sequence). The length of the CDR3 is 14 residues. CDR3 in DNA: TGTGCCAGTAGTCCAGGACAGGTAAACTATGGCTACACCTTC. Residues: CASSPGQVNYGYTF.

The J gene is TRBJ1-1, the V gene TRBV6-1; tentative D call: TRBD1 (5 bases). CDR3 length equals 13 residues. Germline CDR1 and CDR2: MNHNS and SASEGT. The V gene lost 7 bases and the J gene lost 2 bases, with 11 bases spanning the gap. The CDR3 region is CASKNQGNTEAFF. CDR3 DNA: TGTGCCAGCAAAAACCAGGGAAACACTGAAGCTTTCTTT.

The V call is TRBV19, the J call TRBJ2-1; D is ambiguous. Germline assignment: CDR1 LNHDA and CDR2 SQIVND (reference sequence). V lost 2 bases and J 3 bases, leaving 5 bases between the germline ends. CDR3 size: 13 residues. The CDR3 DNA reads as TGTGCCAGTAGTATAAACAGCTACAATGAGCAGTTCTTC. It encodes CASSINSYNEQFF.

The CDR3 sequence: CASSSGTGGPYGYTF. The CDR3 DNA reads TGCGCCAGCAGCTCGGGGACAGGGGGGCCCTATGGCTACACCTTC. The chain recombines TRBV5-1 with TRBJ1-2; 11 bases map to TRBD1. The CDR3 covers 15 residues. Per germline, CDR1 SGHRS and CDR2 YFSETQ. V was clipped by 3 bases and J by 4 bases; unmatched bases: 5.

The chain links TRBV16 to TRBJ1-6; D remains unclear. The CDR3 extends over 14 amino acids. Trimming removed 5 bases from V and 3 bases from J, with 8 bases in between. CDR1 and CDR2 from the germline V gene are KGHSY and FQNENV. The CDR3 protein is CASSRDRYNSPLHF. DNA for the CDR3: TGTGCCAGCAGCAGAGACCGCTATAATTCACCCCTCCACTTT.

The sample holds a few counts of this clone. V gene TRBV4-1 combines with J gene TRBJ2-6, with 8 positions matching TRBD1. Germline CDR1 MGHRA, CDR2 YSYEKL. CDR3 length equals 16 residues. J lost 1 base, V lost 2 bases, and 1 base had no gene match. The CDR3 loop reads CASSQRQGSGANVLTF. The CDR3 DNA is TGCGCCAGCAGCCAACGACAGGGGTCTGGGGCCAACGTCCTGACTTTC.

The rearrangement uses TRBV10-3 and TRBJ2-1; no clear D gene. V shed 4 bases and J shed 6 bases, with 7 bases lying between them. This CDR3 contains 12 residues. CDR1 and CDR2 (germline): ENHRY, SYGVKD. Here the CDR3 DNA reads TGTGCCATCAGTGCGGCTAGCAATGAGCAGTTCTTC. Translated: CAISAASNEQFF.

The chain carries TRBV6-5 and TRBJ1-1, with 7 nucleotides matching TRBD1. The length of the CDR3 is 15 residues. Germline assignment: CDR1 MNHEY and CDR2 SVGAGI. Unmatched junction bases numbered 7, after V lost 6 bases and J lost 0 bases. The CDR3 is CASSPTGAVNTEAFF. As DNA, the CDR3 is TGTGCCAGCAGCCCAACAGGGGCGGTGAACACTGAAGCTTTCTTT.

This clone was seen only a few times. DNA for the CDR3: TGCAGTGCTTCGCGGGGGGAAAAACTGTTTTTT. Amino acids: CSASRGEKLFF. The chain recombines TRBV20-1 with TRBJ1-4; D possibly corresponds to TRBD1 (5 bases). The V gene's germline CDR1 is DFQATT and CDR2 SNEGSKA (reference sequence). The CDR3 has 11 residues. Trimming left V 5 bases short and J 8 bases short, with 9 bases between.

The rearrangement links TRBV6-6 to TRBJ2-7; 8 bases match TRBD1. The CDR3 has 15 residues. Germline CDR1 is MNHNY and CDR2 is SVGAGI (reference sequence). Germline trimming cut 7 bases from V and 5 bases from J; bases unmatched to any gene: 13. In DNA, the CDR3 is TGTGCCAGCACCCACAGGGGGTACCCTCAGGACGAGCAGTACTTC. This sequence encodes CASTHRGYPQDEQYF.

CDR3 DNA sequence: TGTGCCAGCAGTGAGCTGGGACGGGGGGTCGGGCAGCCCCAGCATTTT. Translation: CASSELGRGVGQPQHF. The chain carries TRBV2 and TRBJ1-5; D perhaps matches TRBD1 (5 bases). There are 16 residues in the CDR3. The germline V gene has CDR1 SNHLY and CDR2 FYNNEI. The germline V and J ends were trimmed by 3 bases and 7 bases, with 19 bases remaining between them.

This chain links TRBV6-5 with TRBJ1-2; a weak D match, TRBD1 (6 bases). With 2 bases removed from V and 4 bases from J, the gap between germline ends came to 14 bases. Germline lookup yields CDR1 MNHEY and CDR2 SVGAGI. The CDR3 is 15 amino acids. The CDR3 nucleotides read TGTGCCAGCAGTTACGGGGGTGTAGGGGGCTATGGCTACACCTTC. Its protein product is CASSYGGVGGYGYTF.

The V call is TRBV13, the J call TRBJ2-7, with a tentative D call TRBD2 (6 bases). The germline V gene has CDR1 PRHDT and CDR2 FYEKMQ (reference sequence). V dropped 5 bases and J dropped 3 bases, with 14 bases sitting between them. This CDR3 spans 14 amino acids. This CDR3 is CASSPRDLIYEQYF. The CDR3 DNA sequence: TGTGCCAGCAGCCCCCGGGACTTGATCTACGAGCAGTACTTC.

The CDR3 is CASSIVRGEGYEQYF. In nucleotides, the CDR3 is TGTGCCAGTAGTATAGTGAGAGGGGAGGGCTACGAGCAGTACTTC. This sequence joins TRBV19 and TRBJ2-7, with 7 bases fitting TRBD2. Trimming cost V 1 base and J 3 bases; bases outside gene matches: 6. CDR1 is LNHDA and CDR2 is SQIVND in the germline V gene (reference sequence). The CDR3 sequence is 15 residues long. Combining the CDR3 with reference TRBV19 and TRBJ2-7 gives the whole variable domain DGGITQSPKYLFRKEGQNVTLSCEQNLNHDAMYWYRQDPGQGLRLIYYSQIVNDFQKGDIAEGYSVSREKKESFPLTVTSAQKNPTAFYLCASSIVRGEGYEQYFGPGTRLTVT.

This clone was seen a handful of times. The chain has TRBV27 and TRBJ1-4, with no clear D. The CDR3 loop spans 15 amino acids. The germline CDR1 and CDR2 sequences are MNHEY and SMNVEV (reference sequence). Trimming removed 8 bases from V and 4 bases from J, with 17 bases in between. CDR3 coding DNA: TGTGCCAGCTATCCTCGTGGCGGAGTTAATGAAAAACTGTTTTTT. Its translation: CASYPRGGVNEKLFF.

The chain has TRBV6-5 and TRBJ2-5; no reliable D call. The V and J ends lost 7 bases and 2 bases respectively, with 5 bases between them. The CDR3 has 11 residues. Germline CDR1 reads MNHEY; CDR2 reads SVGAGI. CDR3 region: CASTAQETQYF. DNA for the CDR3: TGTGCCAGCACCGCACAAGAGACCCAGTACTTC.

This chain uses TRBV9 with TRBJ2-7; no reliable D call. This CDR3 contains 14 residues. Between the trimmed V and J ends, which lost 0 bases and 3 bases, there was a span of 10 bases. Germline CDR1 is SGDLS and CDR2 is YYNGEE. The CDR3 here is CASSVESRFYEQYF. The CDR3 DNA reads as TGTGCCAGCAGCGTAGAGAGTCGGTTCTACGAGCAGTACTTC.